By share of the sample, the clone carrying this T cell receptor beta chain is large. This specimen belongs to a study of tumor T cells in aggressive B-cell lymphoma. The CDR3 is 14 amino acids. The germline gives CDR1 KGHSY, CDR2 FQNENV. Trimming took off 4 bases at V and 6 bases at J, with 16 bases between the two ends. Method: immunoSEQ multiplex PCR; TCRdb's copy keeps in-frame clones and lacks some. In the table there are about 9,900 clones, 65% to 90% of which are singletons. The sequence was collected from an adult with diffuse large B cell lymphoma. The chain joins TRBV16 to TRBJ2-7; D is perhaps TRBD1 (6 bases). The sequenced sample was tumor tissue. The CDR3 DNA sequence: TGTGCCAGCAGCCGTAGGGGCAGGGACACCGAGCAGTACTTC. It translates to CASSRRGRDTEQYF.